These 10 T cell receptor beta chains were all obtained from the same sample, sequenced in a study of shared clonotypes between healthy human individuals. Assay: immunoSEQ multiplex PCR; the TCRdb copy retains only in-frame clones and omits some. This sample has fewer than 600,000 clones, with roughly four fifths found just once. The material sequenced was PBMCs. These receptors were taken from a woman in her thirties or forties in good health. Some clones in this sample may be carry-over from other donors' samples.

A few counts support this clone. This chain links TRBV7-2 with TRBJ2-2; D possibly uses TRBD1 or TRBD2 (5 bases each). V gave up 5 bases and J gave up 2 bases, with 9 bases separating them. Germline V gives CDR1 SGHTA, CDR2 FQGNSA. This CDR3 spans 14 amino acids. In DNA form, the CDR3 reads TGTGCCAGCAGCCCGGGACCAAACACCGGGGAGCTGTTTTTT. It codes for CASSPGPNTGELFF.

The chain joins TRBV27 to TRBJ2-2; TRBD2 agrees at 13 bases. After removal of 7 bases from V and 1 base from J, the junction contained 3 bases not matched to a gene. CDR3 size: 16 residues. Per germline, CDR1 MNHEY and CDR2 SMNVEV (reference sequence). The DNA of the CDR3 is TGTGCCAGCACACTAGCGGGAGGGCAGAACACCGGGGAGCTGTTTTTT. Its protein is CASTLAGGQNTGELFF.

The chain is built from TRBV5-4 and TRBJ1-1; D unresolved. Germline V CDR1 and CDR2: SGHNT, YYREEE (reference sequence). The CDR3 runs 14 residues. Deletions cut 3 bases from V and 5 bases from J, with 14 bases between. CDR3 amino acids: CASSWRQRETEAFF. DNA for the CDR3: TGTGCCAGCAGCTGGCGGCAGAGGGAGACTGAAGCTTTCTTT.

The V gene is TRBV11-2, the J gene TRBJ2-2, with 7 nucleotides matching TRBD1. The CDR3 has 14 amino acids. Trimming took 5 bases from V and 8 from J; bases not matched to a gene: 8. Looked up from germline, CDR1 is SGHAT and CDR2 is FQNNGV. The CDR3 is CASSPQTGPGELFF. The CDR3 DNA follows: TGTGCCAGCAGCCCCCAGACAGGGCCGGGGGAGCTGTTTTTT.

The chain is built from TRBV11-2 and TRBJ2-5; 8 bases are a match to TRBD2. From germline, CDR1 is SGHAT and CDR2 FQNNGV. The CDR3 length is 14 residues. With V trimmed by 5 bases and J by 1 base, 3 bases remained unmatched. CDR3 DNA: TGTGCCAGCAGCCCCACTAGCGGCCAAGAGACCCAGTACTTC. Translating gives CASSPTSGQETQYF.

This clone has only a few counts. The chain joins TRBV30 to TRBJ2-7; TRBD1 aligns across 7 bases. The germline V gene has CDR1 GTSNPN and CDR2 SVGIG (reference sequence). The CDR3 length is 13 residues. The J segment lost 4 bases and the V segment lost 2 bases, leaving 5 bases of the junction unmatched. CDR3 loop: CAWSFPGGYEQYF. CDR3 nucleotide sequence: TGTGCCTGGAGTTTCCCAGGGGGATACGAGCAGTACTTC.

V gene TRBV6-1 combines with J gene TRBJ2-7, with TRBD1 matching over 8 bases. V lost 9 bases to trimming and J lost 2 bases; unmatched junction nucleotides: 9. Germline CDR1 is MNHNS and CDR2 is SASEGT. This CDR3 is 14 amino acids long. The CDR3 loop reads CASGLGTGAYEQYF. CDR3 bases: TGTGCCAGTGGGCTGGGGACAGGTGCCTACGAGCAGTACTTC.

This clone was picked up one time. The genes are TRBV27 and TRBJ2-5; 12 positions agree with TRBD2. The CDR3 has 16 amino acids. Germline V CDR1 and CDR2: MNHEY, SMNVEV (reference sequence). J gave up 5 bases and V 10 bases, and 14 bases lay outside the gene matches. The CDR3 DNA reads as TGTGCCACCGCGGGACTAGCGGGTGGGGGAGGGGAGACCCAGTACTTC. Amino acids: CATAGLAGGGGETQYF.

The rearrangement uses TRBV5-1 and TRBJ2-3, with D tentatively TRBD2 (6 bases). Trimming shortened V by 5 bases and J by 2 bases, and 18 bases separated the two germline ends. Germline assignment: CDR1 SGHRS and CDR2 YFSETQ. The CDR3 consists of 16 residues. The CDR3 region has the DNA TGCGCCAGCAGACCCATCCGTGGGGGGAACACAGATACGCAGTATTTT. Translating it yields CASRPIRGGNTDTQYF.

This rearrangement joins TRBV7-7 to TRBJ2-7, with D maybe TRBD2 (5 bases). This CDR3 is 13 amino acids long. CDR1 SSHAT and CDR2 FNYEAQ come from the germline V gene (reference sequence). Trimming took off 5 bases at V and 6 bases at J, with 14 bases between the two ends. The CDR3 spells CASSTTVRGEQYF. CDR3 in DNA: TGTGCCAGCAGCACCACGGTCCGGGGCGAGCAGTACTTC. The complete variable domain, with remaining parts taken from reference TRBV7-7 and TRBJ2-7, reads GAGVSQSPRYKVTKRGQDVTLRCDPISSHATLYWYQQALGQGPEFLTYFNYEAQPDKSGLPSDRFSAERPEGSISTLTIQRTEQRDSAMYRCASSTTVRGEQYFGPGTRLTVT.